This T cell receptor (beta chain) was observed in a study of molecular identifiers for immune sequencing clone quantification. Sorted naive CD8 T cells were those defined as CD8+CD4-CCR7+CD45RA+. There are many counts of this clonotype. The germline gene is not matched at one end of the junction; a read error may be the cause. TCRdb passed the PCR reads through MiXCR, listing each CDR3 protein once. Counted here are 490,000 or so distinct CDR3 sequences, 20% to 25% occurring once; the ten biggest clones make up around 0.84%. The germline V gene has CDR1 LNHDA and CDR2 SQIVND (reference sequence). CDR3 size: 13 residues.

The sequence derives from a human donor in good health. Some libraries in this study had Jurkat cell RNA spiked in. The V call is TRBV19, the J call TRBJ1-1; possible D gene TRBD1, 5 bases. Sequenced: naive CD8+ T cells from blood, with Jurkat cell RNA spiked in. Documented subset: FACS-sorted CD8+CD4-CCR7+CD45RA+ naive T cells. The CDR3 reads CASSRRGNTEAFF. The CDR3 DNA follows: TGTGCCAGCAGTAGAAGGGGGAACACTGAAGCTTTCTTT.